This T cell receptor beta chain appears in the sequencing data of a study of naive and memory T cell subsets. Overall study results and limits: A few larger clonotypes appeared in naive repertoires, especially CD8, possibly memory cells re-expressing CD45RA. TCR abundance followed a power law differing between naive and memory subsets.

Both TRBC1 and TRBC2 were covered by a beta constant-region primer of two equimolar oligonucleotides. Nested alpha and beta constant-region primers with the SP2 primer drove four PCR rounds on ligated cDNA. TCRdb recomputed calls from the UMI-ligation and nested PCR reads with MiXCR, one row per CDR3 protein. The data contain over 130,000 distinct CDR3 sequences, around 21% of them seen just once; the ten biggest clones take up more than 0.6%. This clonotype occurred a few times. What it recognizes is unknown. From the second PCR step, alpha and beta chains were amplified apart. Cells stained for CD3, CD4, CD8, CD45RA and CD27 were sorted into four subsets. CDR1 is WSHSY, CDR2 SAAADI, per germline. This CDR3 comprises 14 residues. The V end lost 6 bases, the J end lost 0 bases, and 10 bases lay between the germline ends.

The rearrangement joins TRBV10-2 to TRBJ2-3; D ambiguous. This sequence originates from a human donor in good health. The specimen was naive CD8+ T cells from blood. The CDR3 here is CASSHRESTDTQYF. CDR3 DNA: TGCGCCAGCAGCCACCGTGAAAGCACAGATACGCAGTATTTT.